This entry describes one T cell receptor beta chain. This sample is drawn from a study of blood T cell repertoires in COVID-19. In the study overall: Acute-phase and convalescent COVID-19 samples originated in the United States, Italy and Spain. Nucleic acid was either cDNA or gDNA, and it came from T cells, B-cell-depleted T cells, or PBMCs.

Cohorts were determined from participant-reported clinical history. Data came from immunoSEQ multiplex PCR; TCRdb stores just in-frame clones and leaves some out. The repertoire includes about 480,000 clones, 85% to 90% of them detected once, and approximately 1.8% sits in the top ten. Material for sequencing was PBMCs or T cells enriched from blood (not recorded which). The sequence was obtained from a woman between 35 and 50 years old who had recovered from COVID-19.

In DNA form, the CDR3 reads TGTGCCAGTACTTTGGGGACAGAAGGCGACGAGCAGTACTTC. This encodes CASTLGTEGDEQYF. The chain uses TRBV19 and TRBJ2-7, with TRBD1 matching 7 bases. The CDR3 sequence is 14 residues long. With V trimmed by 7 bases and J by 5 bases, 11 bases remained unmatched. The V gene's germline CDR1 is LNHDA and CDR2 SQIVND (reference sequence).